A single sample gave rise to the 7 T cell receptor beta chains below, sequenced in a study of technical replicates of blood from several donors. Assay used: immunoSEQ multiplex PCR; TCRdb lists only in-frame clones, some missing. This table holds over 50,000 clones, roughly 93% found once. The sequenced sample consisted of PBMCs. All receptors come from a human donor in good health. Some clones in this sample may be carry-over from other donors' samples.

The chain uses TRBV25-1 and TRBJ1-4; 9 bases match TRBD1. CDR3 size: 15 residues. Looked up from germline, CDR1 is MGHDK and CDR2 is SYGVNS. V was pared by 3 bases and J by 6 bases, with 5 bases of the junction left unmatched. CDR3 protein: CASSDVQGADEKLFF. The CDR3, as DNA: TGTGCCAGCAGTGACGTACAGGGGGCGGATGAAAAACTGTTTTTT.

The gene calls are TRBV25-1 and TRBJ2-5; 13 bases fit TRBD2. After removal of 3 bases from V and 4 bases from J, the junction contained 2 bases not matched to a gene. This CDR3 region has 15 residues. Germline lookup yields CDR1 MGHDK and CDR2 SYGVNS. The CDR3 nucleotides read TGTGCCAGCAGTGAGACTAGCGGGAGGCTAGAGACCCAGTACTTC. Protein: CASSETSGRLETQYF.

The chain employs TRBV10-3 and TRBJ2-5; 8 bases map to TRBD1. Germline CDR1 and CDR2: ENHRY and SYGVKD. After removal of 5 bases from V and 5 bases from J, the junction contained 4 bases not matched to a gene. CDR3 length: 13 residues. CDR3 nucleotides: TGTGCCATCAGTTCCTGGGACAGGGAGACCCAGTACTTC. Translated, it gives CAISSWDRETQYF.

This clone is termed medium-sized. V and J are TRBV4-3 and TRBJ2-3; 9 nucleotides match TRBD2. CDR3 length: 17 residues. With 3 bases clipped from V and 6 bases from J, the junction kept 13 bases outside the gene matches. CDR1 LGHNA and CDR2 YSLEER come from the germline V gene. The CDR3 loop is CASSHSALAGVADTQYF. CDR3 DNA: TGCGCCAGCAGCCACTCAGCCTTAGCGGGAGTAGCGGATACGCAGTATTTT.

This clone was found once. The chain recombines TRBV7-2 with TRBJ2-7, with D possibly matching TRBD2 (7 bases). The CDR3 is 13 amino acids. Trimming removed 2 bases from V and 5 bases from J, with 10 bases in between. Germline CDR1 SGHTA, CDR2 FQGNSA. DNA for the CDR3: TGTGCCAGCAGCTTAAGGGGGGGTGACGAGCAGTACTTC. Amino acids: CASSLRGGDEQYF.

The chain carries TRBV2 and TRBJ2-2, with D uncertain. CDR1 and CDR2 (germline): SNHLY, FYNNEI. The CDR3 runs 15 residues. V gave up 7 bases and J gave up 4 bases, with 16 bases separating them. CDR3 residues: CASMMAARGTGELFF. Written as DNA, the CDR3 is TGTGCCAGCATGATGGCAGCACGCGGCACCGGGGAGCTGTTTTTT.

The gene calls are TRBV7-3 and TRBJ2-2; D gene uncertain. Trimming stripped 8 bases from V and 6 bases from J, with 13 bases between. The CDR3 runs 13 residues. Looked up from germline, CDR1 is SGHTA and CDR2 is FQGTGA. The CDR3 DNA reads TGTGCCAGCCGATCCACCCCGGCCGGGGAGCTGTTTTTT. It translates to CASRSTPAGELFF.